This T cell receptor (beta chain) appears in the sequencing data of a study of technical replicates of blood from a handful of donors. This CDR3 contains 14 residues. Per germline, CDR1 SGHRS and CDR2 YFSETQ. J lost 2 bases, V lost 4 bases, and 5 bases had no gene match. This table comes from immunoSEQ multiplex PCR, and its TCRdb copy is limited to in-frame clones, with some not included. Among tens of thousands of clones listed, approximately 95% were seen once. The sequence was obtained from a human donor in good health. Sequenced input: T cells isolated from PBMCs. V gene TRBV5-1 combines with J gene TRBJ2-5; 7 bases line up with TRBD1. The CDR3 DNA is TGCGCCAGCAGCGGGACAGCCTCGCAAGAGACCCAGTACTTC. Translated: CASSGTASQETQYF. Combining the CDR3 with reference TRBV5-1 and TRBJ2-5 gives the whole variable domain KAGVTQTPRYLIKTRGQQVTLSCSPISGHRSVSWYQQTPGQGLQFLFEYFSETQRNKGNFPGRFSGRQFSNSRSEMNVSTLELGDSALYLCASSGTASQETQYFGPGTRLLVL.